This TCR beta chain was recorded in a study of cytomegalovirus exposure and HLA in healthy donors. The study, taken as a whole, reports: Donor immune exposure was known only as CMV serostatus. Among TCR beta chains, those listed as cytomegalovirus-associated numbered about 160. An analysis was carried out at a later point. It showed that HLA-associated TCR beta chains were more clonally expanded than equally common non-associated chains. Earlier analysis looked at TCR beta V segments, and most were productive about 87% or about 30% of the time.

A word on this clone: The antigen remains unidentified.

The CDR3 consists of 14 residues. Germline lookup yields CDR1 SEHNR and CDR2 FQNEAQ (reference sequence). Trimming removed 1 base at V and 0 bases at J, with 7 bases between. With 60 Vbeta and 13 Jbeta primers, the PCR was carried out. Profiling relied on immunoSEQ multiplex PCR, and the TCRdb table lists in-frame clones only, not all of them. The data contain roughly 120,000 clones, approximately 78% of them singletons. The source material was PBMCs. The clonotype originates from a middle-aged man in good health and CMV-seronegative. J is TRBJ2-7 and V is TRBV7-9; the D gene is possibly TRBD2 (5 bases). Written as DNA, the CDR3 is TGTGCCAGCAGCTTAGGGAGGCTCTCCTACGAGCAGTACTTC. Encoded protein: CASSLGRLSYEQYF.